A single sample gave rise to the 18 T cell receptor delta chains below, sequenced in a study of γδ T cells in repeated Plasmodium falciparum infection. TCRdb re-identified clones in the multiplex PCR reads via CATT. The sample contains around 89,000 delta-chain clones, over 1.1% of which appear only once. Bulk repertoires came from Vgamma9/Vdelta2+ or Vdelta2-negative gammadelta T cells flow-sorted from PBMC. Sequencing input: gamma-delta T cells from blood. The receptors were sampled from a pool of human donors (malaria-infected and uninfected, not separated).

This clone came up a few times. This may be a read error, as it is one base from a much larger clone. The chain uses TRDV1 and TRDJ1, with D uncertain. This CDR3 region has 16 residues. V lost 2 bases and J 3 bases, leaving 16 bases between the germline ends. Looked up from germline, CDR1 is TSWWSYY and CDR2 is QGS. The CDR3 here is CALGEVGGSYADKLIF. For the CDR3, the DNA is TGTGCTCTTGGGGAAGTTGGAGGGTCGTACGCCGATAAACTCATCTTT.

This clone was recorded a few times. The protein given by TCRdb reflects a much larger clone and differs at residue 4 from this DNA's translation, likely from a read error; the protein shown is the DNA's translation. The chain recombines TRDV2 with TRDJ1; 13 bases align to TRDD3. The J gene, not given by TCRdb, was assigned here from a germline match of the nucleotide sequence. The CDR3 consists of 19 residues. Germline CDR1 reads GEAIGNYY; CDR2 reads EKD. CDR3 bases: TGTGCCTGTAACACCGGGGGTACTGGGGGATACGCGTTACCCGATAAACTCATCTTT. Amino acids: CACNTGGTGGYALPDKLIF.

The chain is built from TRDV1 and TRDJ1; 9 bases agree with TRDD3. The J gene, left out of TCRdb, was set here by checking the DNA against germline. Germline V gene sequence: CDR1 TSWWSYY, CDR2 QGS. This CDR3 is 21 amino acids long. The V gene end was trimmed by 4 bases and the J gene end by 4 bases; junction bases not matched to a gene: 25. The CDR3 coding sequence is TGTGCTCTTGGGGGGGATTTCCGGAGGGGGATACCGCCGTACGCCTTCGATAAACTCATCTTT. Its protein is CALGGDFRRGIPPYAFDKLIF.

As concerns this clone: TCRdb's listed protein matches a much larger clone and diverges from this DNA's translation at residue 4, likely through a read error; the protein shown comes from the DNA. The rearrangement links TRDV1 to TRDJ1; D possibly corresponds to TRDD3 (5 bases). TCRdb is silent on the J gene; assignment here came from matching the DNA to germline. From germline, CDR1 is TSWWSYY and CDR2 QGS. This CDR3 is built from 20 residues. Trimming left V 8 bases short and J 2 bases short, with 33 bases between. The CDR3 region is CALWAVYPRGGSILTDKLIF. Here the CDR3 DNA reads TGTGCTCTTTGGGCTGTCTATCCCCGGGGAGGGTCGATATTGACCGATAAACTCATCTTT.

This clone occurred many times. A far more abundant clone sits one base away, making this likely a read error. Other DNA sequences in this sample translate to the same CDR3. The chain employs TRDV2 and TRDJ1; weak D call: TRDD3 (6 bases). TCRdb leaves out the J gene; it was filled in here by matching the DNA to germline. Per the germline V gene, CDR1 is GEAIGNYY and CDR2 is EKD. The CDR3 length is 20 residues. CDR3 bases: TGTGCCTGCGACAGACGGTACTGGGTCACCAAGGGGAGGACGACCGATAAACTCATCTTT. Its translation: CACDRRYWVTKGRTTDKLIF.

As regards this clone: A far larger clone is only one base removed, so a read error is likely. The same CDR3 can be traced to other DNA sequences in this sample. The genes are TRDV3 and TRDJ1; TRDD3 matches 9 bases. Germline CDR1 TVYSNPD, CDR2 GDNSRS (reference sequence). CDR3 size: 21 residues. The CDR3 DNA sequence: TGTGCCTTTAACCTTCCCATAACTGGGGGACGTCCGCCTCAGTACACCGACAAACTCATCTTT. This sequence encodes CAFNLPITGGRPPQYTDKLIF.

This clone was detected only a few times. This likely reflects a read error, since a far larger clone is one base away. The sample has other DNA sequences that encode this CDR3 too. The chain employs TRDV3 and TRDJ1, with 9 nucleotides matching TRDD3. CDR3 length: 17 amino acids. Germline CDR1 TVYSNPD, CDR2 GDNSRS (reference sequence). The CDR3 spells CAFIPRHWGSEEDKLIF. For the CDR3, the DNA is TGTGCATTTATACCCCGACACTGGGGGAGCGAAGAGGATAAACTCATCTTT.

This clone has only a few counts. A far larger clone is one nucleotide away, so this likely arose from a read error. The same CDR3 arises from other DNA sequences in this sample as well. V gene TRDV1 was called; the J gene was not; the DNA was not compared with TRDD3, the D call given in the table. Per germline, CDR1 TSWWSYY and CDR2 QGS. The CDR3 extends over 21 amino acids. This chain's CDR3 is CALGEPQPLPGWGIRTDKLIF. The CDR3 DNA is TGTGCTCTTGGGGAACCCCAACCTCTTCCCGGATGGGGGATACGGACCGATAAACTTATCTTT.

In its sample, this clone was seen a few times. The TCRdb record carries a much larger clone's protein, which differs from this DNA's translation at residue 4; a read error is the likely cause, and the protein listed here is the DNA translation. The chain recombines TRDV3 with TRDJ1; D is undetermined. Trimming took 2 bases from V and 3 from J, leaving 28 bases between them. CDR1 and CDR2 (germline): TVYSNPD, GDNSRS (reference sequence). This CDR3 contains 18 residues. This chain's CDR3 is CAFVDSRSAERRADKLIF. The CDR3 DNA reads TGTGCCTTTGTGGATTCGAGGAGCGCCGAGCGCAGGGCCGATAAACTCATCTTT.

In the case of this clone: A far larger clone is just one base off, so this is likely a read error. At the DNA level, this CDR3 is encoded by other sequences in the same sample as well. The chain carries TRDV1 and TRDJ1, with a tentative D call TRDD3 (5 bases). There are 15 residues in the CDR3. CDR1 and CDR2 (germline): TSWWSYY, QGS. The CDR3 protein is CALGELGFYTDKLIF. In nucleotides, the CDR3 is TGTGCTCTTGGGGAATTGGGGTTTTACACCGATAAACTCATCTTC.

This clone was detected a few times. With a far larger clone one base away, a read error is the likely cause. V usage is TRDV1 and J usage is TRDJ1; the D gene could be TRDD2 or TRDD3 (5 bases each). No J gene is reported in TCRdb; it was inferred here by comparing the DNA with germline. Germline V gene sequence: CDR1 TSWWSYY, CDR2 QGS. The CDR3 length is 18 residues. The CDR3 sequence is CALGELFRRPLYTDKLIF. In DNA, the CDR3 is TGTGCCCTTGGGGAACTCTTCCGCCGACCACTGTACACCGATAAACTCATCTTT.

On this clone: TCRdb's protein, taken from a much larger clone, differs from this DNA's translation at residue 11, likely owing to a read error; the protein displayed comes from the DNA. Here the CDR3 reads CACDPTKGLYSDKLIF. The DNA of the CDR3 is TGTGCCTGTGACCCGACGAAGGGGTTGTACTCCGATAAACTCATCTTT. The rearrangement links TRDV2 to TRDJ1, with no clear D. No J gene was available from TCRdb, and it was assigned here by a germline match of the DNA. The V end lost 3 bases, the J end lost 3 bases, and 19 bases lay between the germline ends. From germline, CDR1 is GEAIGNYY and CDR2 EKD. This CDR3 spans 16 amino acids.

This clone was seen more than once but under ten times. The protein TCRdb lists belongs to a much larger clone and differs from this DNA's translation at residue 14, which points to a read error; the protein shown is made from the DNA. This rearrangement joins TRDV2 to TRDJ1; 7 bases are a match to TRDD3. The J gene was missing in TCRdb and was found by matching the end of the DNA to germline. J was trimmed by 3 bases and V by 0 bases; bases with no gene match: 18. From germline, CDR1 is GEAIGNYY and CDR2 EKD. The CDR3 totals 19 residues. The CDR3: CACDTVGLGAHSYPDKLIF. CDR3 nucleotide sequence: TGTGCCTGTGACACCGTAGGGCTGGGGGCACATTCTTACCCCGATAAACTCATCTTT.

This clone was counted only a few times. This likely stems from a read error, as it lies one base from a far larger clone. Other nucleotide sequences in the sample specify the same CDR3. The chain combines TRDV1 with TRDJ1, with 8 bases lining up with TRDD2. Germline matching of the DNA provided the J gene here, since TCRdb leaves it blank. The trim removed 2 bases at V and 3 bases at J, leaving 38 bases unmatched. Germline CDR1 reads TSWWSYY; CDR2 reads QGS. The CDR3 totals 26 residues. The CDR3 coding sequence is TGTGCTCTTGGGGAATTAGGAGTCAGGAGCTTCCTACGGCTGGGGATGCCACCCAACCCATCCGATAAACTCATCTTT. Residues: CALGELGVRSFLRLGMPPNPSDKLIF.

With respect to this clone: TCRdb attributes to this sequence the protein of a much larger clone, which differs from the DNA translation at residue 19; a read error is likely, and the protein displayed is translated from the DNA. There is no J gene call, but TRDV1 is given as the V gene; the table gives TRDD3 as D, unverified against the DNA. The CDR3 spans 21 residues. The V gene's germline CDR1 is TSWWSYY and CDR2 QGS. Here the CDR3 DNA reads TGTGCTCTTGGGGAACCCCCCTTCCCCTCAATCGGGGGATACGGGGCCGATAAACCCATCTTT. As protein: CALGEPPFPSIGGYGADKPIF.

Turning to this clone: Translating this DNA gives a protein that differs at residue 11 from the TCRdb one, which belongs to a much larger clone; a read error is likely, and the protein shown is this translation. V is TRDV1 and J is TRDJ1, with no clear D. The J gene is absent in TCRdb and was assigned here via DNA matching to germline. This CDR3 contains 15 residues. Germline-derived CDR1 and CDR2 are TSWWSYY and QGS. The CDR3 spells CALGERSRHTGKLIF. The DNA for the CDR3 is TGTGCTCTTGGGGAAAGGTCAAGACACACCGGTAAACTCATCTTT.

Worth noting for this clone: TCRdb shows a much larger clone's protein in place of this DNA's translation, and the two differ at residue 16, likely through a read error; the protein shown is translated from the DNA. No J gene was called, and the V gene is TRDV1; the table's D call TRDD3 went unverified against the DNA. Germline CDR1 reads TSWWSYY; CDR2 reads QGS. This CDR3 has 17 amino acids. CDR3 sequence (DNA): TGTGCTCTTGGGGAACTAGGGACCTGGGATACGCGTCATAAACTCACCTTT. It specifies CALGELGTWDTRHKLTF.

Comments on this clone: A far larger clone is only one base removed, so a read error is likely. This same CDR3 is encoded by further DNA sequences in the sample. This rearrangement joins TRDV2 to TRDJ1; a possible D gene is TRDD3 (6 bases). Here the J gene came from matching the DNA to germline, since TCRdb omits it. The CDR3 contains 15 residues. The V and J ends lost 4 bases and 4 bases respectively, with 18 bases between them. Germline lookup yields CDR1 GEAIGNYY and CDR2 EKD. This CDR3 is CACDTRYAGGDKLIF. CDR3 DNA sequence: TGTGCCTGTGATACCCGATACGCCGGGGGCGATAAACTCATCTTT.